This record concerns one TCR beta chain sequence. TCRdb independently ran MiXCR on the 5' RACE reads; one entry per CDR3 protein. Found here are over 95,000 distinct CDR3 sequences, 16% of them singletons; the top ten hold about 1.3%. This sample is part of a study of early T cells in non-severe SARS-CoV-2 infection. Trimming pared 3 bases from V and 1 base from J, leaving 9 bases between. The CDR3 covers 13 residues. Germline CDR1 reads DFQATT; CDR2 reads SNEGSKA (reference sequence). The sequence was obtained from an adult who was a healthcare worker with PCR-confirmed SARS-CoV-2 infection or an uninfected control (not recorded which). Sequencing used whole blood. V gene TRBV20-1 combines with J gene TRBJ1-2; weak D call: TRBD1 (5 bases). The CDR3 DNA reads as TGCAGTGCTAGCTGGGGGGTTAACTATGGCTACACCTTC. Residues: CSASWGVNYGYTF.